These T cell receptor beta chains were read from a single sample in a study of cytomegalovirus exposure and HLA in healthy donors. Generated by immunoSEQ multiplex PCR, the TCRdb table keeps only in-frame clones and is missing some. Among 210,000 or so clones, approximately 80% were seen once, and the ten largest hold roughly 10%. Input material: PBMCs. These receptors all stem from a woman aged 45-59 years in good health and CMV-seropositive. Each CDR3 is given with its conserved first and last residue. D genes are given only for firm matches. Clone size, where shown, is once, few, many, or a class for clones that have expanded.

NA | TRBJ1-1 | 17 | once | TRBV28 | CASSFVTSRAANTEAFF | TGTGCCAGCAGTTTTGTAACGTCGCGGGCAGCGAACACTGAAGCTTTCTTT
NA | TRBJ2-2 | 15 | once | TRBV5-1 | CASTRKDSYTGELFF | TGCGCCAGCACCCGAAAGGACAGTTACACCGGGGAGCTGTTTTTT
TRBD1 | TRBJ1-1 | 14 | NA | TRBV9 | CASSVDRGLSEAFF | TGTGCCAGCAGCGTAGACAGGGGGCTCTCTGAAGCTTTCTTT
NA | TRBJ2-7 | 14 | NA | TRBV7-9 | CASSLTLSSYEQYF | TGTGCCAGCAGCTTAACCTTGAGCTCCTACGAGCAGTACTTC
NA | TRBJ2-2 | 18 | NA | TRBV28 | CASSFSALGGSNTGELFF | TGTGCCAGCAGTTTTTCGGCTTTGGGGGGATCGAACACCGGGGAGCTGTTTTTT
NA | TRBJ2-7 | 14 | NA | TRBV7-9 | CASSFLDSSYEQYF | TGTGCCAGCAGCTTTTTAGACAGTTCCTACGAGCAGTACTTC
NA | TRBJ1-2 | 13 | NA | TRBV28 | CASSGTGGYGYTF | TGTGCCAGCAGTGGAACAGGCGGCTATGGCTACACCTTC
TRBD2 | TRBJ2-7 | 14 | NA | TRBV25-1 | CASSEDGGAYEQYF | TGTGCCAGCAGTGAAGACGGGGGGGCCTACGAGCAGTACTTC
TRBD1 | TRBJ1-2 | 14 | NA | TRBV2 | CASSRDRDHYGYTF | TGTGCCAGCAGTAGAGACAGGGATCACTATGGCTACACCTTC
NA | TRBJ2-3 | 16 | NA | TRBV5-1 | CASSYGGATSTDTQYF | TGCGCCAGCAGCTACGGTGGGGCAACTAGCACAGATACGCAGTATTTT
NA | TRBJ1-1 | 14 | NA | TRBV30 | CAWSDGAGFAEAFF | TGTGCCTGGAGTGACGGTGCAGGGTTTGCTGAAGCTTTCTTT
TRBD1 | TRBJ2-7 | 15 | NA | TRBV19 | CASSKGQDLSYEQYF | TGTGCCAGTAGTAAAGGACAGGACCTCTCCTACGAGCAGTACTTC
TRBD1 | TRBJ1-2 | 14 | NA | TRBV6-6 | CASSSRTGLGGYTF | TGTGCCAGCAGTTCAAGGACAGGGCTAGGGGGCTACACCTTC
TRBD1 | TRBJ2-7 | 15 | NA | TRBV6-6 | CASSTRQGSYYEQYF | TGTGCCAGCAGCACTCGACAGGGATCATATTACGAGCAGTACTTC
NA | TRBJ2-1 | 13 | NA | TRBV7-2 | CASSPKQWNEQFF | TGTGCCAGCAGCCCAAAACAGTGGAATGAGCAGTTCTTC
NA | TRBJ2-3 | 14 | NA | TRBV5-1 | CASSQMGLGDTQYF | TGCGCCAGCTCCCAGATGGGGCTGGGAGATACGCAGTATTTT
NA | TRBJ1-1 | 12 | NA | TRBV7-9 | CASSRDSLEAFF | TGTGCCAGCAGCCGCGACTCCCTTGAAGCTTTCTTT
TRBD2 | TRBJ2-2 | 15 | NA | TRBV6-5 | CATRLAVKGGGELFF | TGTGCCACCAGACTAGCGGTAAAGGGGGGCGGGGAGCTGTTTTTT
NA | TRBJ1-2 | 13 | NA | TRBV2 | CASREVGLSPYTF | TGTGCCAGCAGGGAAGTGGGGCTAAGTCCCTACACCTTC
TRBD2 | TRBJ2-3 | 14 | NA | TRBV6-6 | CASSDGGSTDTQYF | TGTGCCAGCAGTGACGGGGGGAGCACAGATACGCAGTATTTT
NA | TRBJ2-5 | 13 | NA | TRBV7-3 | CASSPRREETQYF | TGTGCCAGCAGCCCCCGGAGGGAAGAGACCCAGTACTTC
TRBD1 | TRBJ1-1 | 11 | few | TRBV29-1 | CSVAGGGTAFF | TGCAGCGTTGCAGGGGGCGGGACGGCTTTCTTT
NA | TRBJ1-6 | 15 | NA | TRBV5-1 | CASSLGQEVNSPLHF | TGCGCCAGCAGCTTGGGTCAGGAGGTAAATTCACCCCTCCACTTT
TRBD1 | TRBJ1-2 | 15 | NA | TRBV15 | CATTRDRDRGPLRTF | TGTGCCACCACAAGGGACCGGGACAGGGGACCTCTCCGCACCTTC
TRBD1 | TRBJ2-5 | 19 | NA | TRBV27 | CASSFWQGAPQSGMETQYF | TGTGCCAGCAGTTTCTGGCAGGGGGCGCCTCAATCTGGGATGGAGACCCAGTACTTC
NA | TRBJ2-5 | 14 | once | TRBV5-1 | CASRFIRWEETQYF | TGCGCCAGCAGATTCATCAGGTGGGAGGAGACCCAGTACTTC
TRBD2 | TRBJ2-1 | 16 | NA | TRBV7-3 | CASSARGSGGPHEQFF | TGTGCCAGCAGTGCGAGGGGATCGGGGGGGCCCCATGAGCAGTTCTTC
TRBD1 | TRBJ2-7 | 14 | NA | TRBV19 | CASSIWTGGAEQYF | TGTGCCAGTAGTATATGGACAGGGGGCGCCGAGCAGTACTTC
NA | TRBJ2-5 | 16 | NA | TRBV18 | CASSPVRLRDQETQYF | TGTGCCAGCTCACCGGTCAGGCTCAGAGATCAAGAGACCCAGTACTTC